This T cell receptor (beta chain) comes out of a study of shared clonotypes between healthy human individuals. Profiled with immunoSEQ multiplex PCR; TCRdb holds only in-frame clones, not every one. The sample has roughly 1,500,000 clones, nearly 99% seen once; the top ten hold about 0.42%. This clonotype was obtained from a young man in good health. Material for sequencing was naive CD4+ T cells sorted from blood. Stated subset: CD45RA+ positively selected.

CDR3 residues: CASRLRGVTDTQYF. The CDR3 DNA sequence: TGTGCCAGCAGACTGCGAGGAGTCACAGATACGCAGTATTTT. The rearrangement uses TRBV28 and TRBJ2-3; no clear D gene. Trimming left V 6 bases short and J 2 bases short, with 12 bases between. Germline assignment: CDR1 MDHEN and CDR2 SYDVKM. The CDR3 runs to 14 residues.